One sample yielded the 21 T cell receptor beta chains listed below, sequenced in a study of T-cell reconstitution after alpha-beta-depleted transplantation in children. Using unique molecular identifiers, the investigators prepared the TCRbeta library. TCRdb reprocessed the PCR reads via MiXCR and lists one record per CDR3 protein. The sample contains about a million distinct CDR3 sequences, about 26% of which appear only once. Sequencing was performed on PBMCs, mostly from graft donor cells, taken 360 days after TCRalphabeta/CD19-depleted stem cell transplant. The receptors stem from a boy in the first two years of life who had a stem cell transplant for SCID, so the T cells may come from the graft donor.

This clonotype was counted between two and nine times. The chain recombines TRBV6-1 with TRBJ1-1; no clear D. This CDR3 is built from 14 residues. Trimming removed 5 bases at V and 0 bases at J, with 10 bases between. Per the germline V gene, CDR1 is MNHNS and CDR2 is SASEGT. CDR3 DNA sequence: TGTGCCAGCAGTAGGAAGGCATTGAACACTGAAGCTTTCTTT. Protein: CASSRKALNTEAFF.

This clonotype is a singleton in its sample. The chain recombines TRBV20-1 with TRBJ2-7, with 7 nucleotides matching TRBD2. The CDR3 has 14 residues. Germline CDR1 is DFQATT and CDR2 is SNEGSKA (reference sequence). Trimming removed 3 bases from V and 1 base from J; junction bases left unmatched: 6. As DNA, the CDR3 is TGCAGTGCTAGGTTTCCCGGGGGGTCCTACGAGCAGTACTTC. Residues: CSARFPGGSYEQYF.

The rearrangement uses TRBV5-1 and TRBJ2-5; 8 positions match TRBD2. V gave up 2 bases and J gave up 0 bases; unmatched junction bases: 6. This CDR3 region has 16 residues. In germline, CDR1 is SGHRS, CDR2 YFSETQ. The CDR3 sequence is CASSLGGGGHQETQYF. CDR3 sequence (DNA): TGCGCCAGCAGCTTAGGAGGCGGGGGGCACCAAGAGACCCAGTACTTC.

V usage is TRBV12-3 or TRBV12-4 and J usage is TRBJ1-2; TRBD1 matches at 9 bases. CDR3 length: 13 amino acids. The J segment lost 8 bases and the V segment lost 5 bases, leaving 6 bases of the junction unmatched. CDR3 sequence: CASSRTGAEGYTF. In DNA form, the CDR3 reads TGTGCCAGCAGTCGGACAGGGGCGGAAGGCTACACCTTC.

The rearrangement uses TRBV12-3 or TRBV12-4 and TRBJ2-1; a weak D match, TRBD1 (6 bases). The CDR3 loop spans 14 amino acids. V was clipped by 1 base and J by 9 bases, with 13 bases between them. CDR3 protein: CASSLGGPDGEQFF. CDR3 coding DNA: TGTGCCAGCAGTTTAGGGGGGCCGGACGGTGAGCAGTTCTTC.

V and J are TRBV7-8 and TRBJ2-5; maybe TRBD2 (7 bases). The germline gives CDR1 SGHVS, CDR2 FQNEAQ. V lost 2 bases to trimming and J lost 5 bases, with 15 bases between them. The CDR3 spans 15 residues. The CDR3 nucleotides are TGTGCCAGCAGCTTACGGGGGGCCGAGGGGGAGACCCAGTACTTC. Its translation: CASSLRGAEGETQYF.

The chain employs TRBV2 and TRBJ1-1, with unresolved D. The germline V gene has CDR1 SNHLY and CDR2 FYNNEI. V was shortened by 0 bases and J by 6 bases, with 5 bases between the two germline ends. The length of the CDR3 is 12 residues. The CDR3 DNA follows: TGTGCCAGCAGTGAAGCGCATCCTGAAGCTTTCTTT. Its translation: CASSEAHPEAFF.

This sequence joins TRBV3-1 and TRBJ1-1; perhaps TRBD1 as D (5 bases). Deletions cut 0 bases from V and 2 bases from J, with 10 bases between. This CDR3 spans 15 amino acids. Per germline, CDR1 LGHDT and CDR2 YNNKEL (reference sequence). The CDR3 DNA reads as TGTGCCAGCAGCCAAGAGAATAGGGGTAACACTGAAGCTTTCTTT. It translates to CASSQENRGNTEAFF.

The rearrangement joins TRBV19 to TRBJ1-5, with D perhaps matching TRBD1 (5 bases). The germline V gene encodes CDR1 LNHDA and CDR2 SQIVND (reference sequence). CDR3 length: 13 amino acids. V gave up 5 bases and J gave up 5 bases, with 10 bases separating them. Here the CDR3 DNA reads TGTGCCAGTAGTGAGACAGATTATCAGCCCCAGCATTTT. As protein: CASSETDYQPQHF.

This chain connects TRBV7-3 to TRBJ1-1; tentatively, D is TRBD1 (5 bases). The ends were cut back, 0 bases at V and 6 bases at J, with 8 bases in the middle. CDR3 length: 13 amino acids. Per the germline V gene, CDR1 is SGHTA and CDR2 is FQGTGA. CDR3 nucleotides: TGTGCCAGCAGCTTAACGGGGGGGGCTGAAGCTTTCTTT. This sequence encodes CASSLTGGAEAFF.

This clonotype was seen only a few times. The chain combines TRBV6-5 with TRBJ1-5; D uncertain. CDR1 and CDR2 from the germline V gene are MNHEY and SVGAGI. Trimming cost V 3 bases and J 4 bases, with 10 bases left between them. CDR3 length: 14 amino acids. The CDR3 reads CASSYKGNNQPQHF. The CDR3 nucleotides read TGTGCCAGCAGTTATAAGGGCAATAATCAGCCCCAGCATTTT.

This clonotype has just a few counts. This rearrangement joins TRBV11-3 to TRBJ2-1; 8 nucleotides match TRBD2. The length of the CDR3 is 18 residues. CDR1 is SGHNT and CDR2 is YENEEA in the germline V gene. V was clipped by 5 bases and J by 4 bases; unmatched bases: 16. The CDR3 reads CASSLRRSGGTSYNEQFF. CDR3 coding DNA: TGTGCCAGCAGCCTACGTCGCAGCGGGGGCACGTCGTACAATGAGCAGTTCTTC. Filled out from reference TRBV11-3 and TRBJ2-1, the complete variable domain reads EAGVVQSPRYKIIEKKQPVAFWCNPISGHNTLYWYLQNLGQGPELLIRYENEEAVDDSQLPKDRFSAERLKGVDSTLKIQPAELGDSAVYLCASSLRRSGGTSYNEQFFGPGTRLTVL.

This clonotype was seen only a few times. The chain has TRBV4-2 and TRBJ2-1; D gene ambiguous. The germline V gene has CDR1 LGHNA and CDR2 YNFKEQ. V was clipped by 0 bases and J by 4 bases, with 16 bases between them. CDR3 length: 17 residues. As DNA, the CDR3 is TGTGCCAGCAGCCAAGAAATCCCGGACCTTGGGTACAATGAGCAGTTCTTC. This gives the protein CASSQEIPDLGYNEQFF.

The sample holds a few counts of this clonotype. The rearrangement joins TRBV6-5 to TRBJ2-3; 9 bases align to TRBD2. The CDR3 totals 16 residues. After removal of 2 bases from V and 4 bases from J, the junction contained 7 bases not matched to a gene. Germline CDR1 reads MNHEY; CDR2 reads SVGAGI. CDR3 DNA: TGTGCCAGCAGTTACGAGGCGGGGGGGTCGGCAGATACGCAGTATTTT. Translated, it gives CASSYEAGGSADTQYF.

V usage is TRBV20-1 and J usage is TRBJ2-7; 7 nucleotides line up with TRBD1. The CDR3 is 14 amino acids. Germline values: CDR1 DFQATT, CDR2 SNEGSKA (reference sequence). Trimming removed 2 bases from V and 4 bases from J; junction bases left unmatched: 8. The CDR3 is CSARSSGGGYEQYF. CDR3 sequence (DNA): TGCAGTGCTAGATCATCAGGGGGTGGGTACGAGCAGTACTTC.

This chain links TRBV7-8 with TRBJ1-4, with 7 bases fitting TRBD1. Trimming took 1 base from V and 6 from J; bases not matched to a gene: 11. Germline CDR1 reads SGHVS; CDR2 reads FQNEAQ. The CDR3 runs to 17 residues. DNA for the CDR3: TGTGCCAGCAGCTTAGTAGCCAAGACAGGGAGGGATGAAAAACTGTTTTTT. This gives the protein CASSLVAKTGRDEKLFF.

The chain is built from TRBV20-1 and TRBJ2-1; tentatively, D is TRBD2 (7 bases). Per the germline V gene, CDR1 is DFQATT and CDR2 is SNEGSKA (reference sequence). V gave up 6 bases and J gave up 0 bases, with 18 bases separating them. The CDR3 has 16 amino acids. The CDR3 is CSARGTGGHSYNEQFF. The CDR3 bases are TGCAGTGCCAGGGGTACGGGGGGACACTCCTACAATGAGCAGTTCTTC.

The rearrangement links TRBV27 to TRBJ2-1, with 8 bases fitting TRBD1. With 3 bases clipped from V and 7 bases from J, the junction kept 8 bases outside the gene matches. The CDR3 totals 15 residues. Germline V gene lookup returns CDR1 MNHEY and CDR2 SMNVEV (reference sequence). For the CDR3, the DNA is TGTGCCAGCAGTTTTTGGCAGGGGGCGCCGAATGAGCAGTTCTTC. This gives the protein CASSFWQGAPNEQFF.

Here the CDR3 DNA reads TGTGCCAGCAGCCACTCAGGGGGAGGGGAAGCTTTCTTT. It encodes CASSHSGGGEAFF. V is TRBV3-1 and J is TRBJ1-1; 7 nucleotides line up with TRBD1. V shed 3 bases, J shed 8 bases, and the junction held 6 bases outside the gene matches. The germline CDR1 and CDR2 sequences are LGHDT and YNNKEL (reference sequence). This CDR3 spans 13 amino acids.

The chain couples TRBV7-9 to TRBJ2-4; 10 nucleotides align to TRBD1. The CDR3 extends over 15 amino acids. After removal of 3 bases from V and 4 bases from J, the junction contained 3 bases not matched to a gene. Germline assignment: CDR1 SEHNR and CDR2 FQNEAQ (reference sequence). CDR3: CASSFDRGLKNIQYF. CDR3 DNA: TGTGCCAGCAGCTTCGACAGGGGGCTGAAAAACATTCAGTACTTC.

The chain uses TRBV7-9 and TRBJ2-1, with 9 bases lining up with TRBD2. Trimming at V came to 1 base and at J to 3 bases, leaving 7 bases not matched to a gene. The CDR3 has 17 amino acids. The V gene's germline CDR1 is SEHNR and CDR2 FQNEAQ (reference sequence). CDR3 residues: CASSLELLAGNYNEQFF. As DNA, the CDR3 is TGTGCCAGCAGCTTAGAATTGCTAGCGGGGAACTACAATGAGCAGTTCTTC.